The clone carrying this T cell receptor beta chain was seen a single time. In the source study's methods: Researchers report that nucleated cell counts were estimated from reference gene primer amplification. Sequencing was performed with immunoSEQ multiplex PCR; in TCRdb, only in-frame clones are kept and a portion is missing. V and J calls plus clone size are reproduced from that table; the DNA served to infer D and trimming. The repertoire holds roughly 160,000 clones, with approximately 82% as singletons. This entry belongs to a study of blood T cell repertoires in COVID-19. Study details: Researchers got acute and convalescent COVID-19 samples from the United States, Italy and Spain. T cells, B-cell-depleted T cells, or PBMCs supplied cDNA or gDNA.

Germline V lookup: CDR1 MNHEY, CDR2 SVGAGI. The CDR3 sequence is 12 residues long. The sample taken for sequencing was peripheral blood. The V and J genes are TRBV6-5 and TRBJ2-5; the D call may be TRBD1 or TRBD2 (5 bases each). The end of the DNA is better explained by TRBJ2-7, so the J call may be wrong. The receptor was isolated from a woman older than 75 with active or convalescent COVID-19. The CDR3 protein is CASSRTGGEQYF. In nucleotides, the CDR3 is TGTGCCAGCAGTCGTACTGGGGGCGAGCAGTACTTC.